The clone carrying this T cell receptor beta chain was recorded many times. Antigen specificity is unknown. The study excluded patients with uncontrolled infection, other autoimmune disease, pregnancy or lactation. The source of the sample is a study of T cells in Graves' hyperthyroidism and ophthalmopathy. Study background: Peripheral blood sampling occurred at initial diagnosis, before any treatment. Study-level findings and limits: Most thyroid clonotypes expanded above 0.001 were also detected in blood. With a median lead of roughly 6.8 months before onset, the model predicted ophthalmopathy.

From RNA transcripts, TCR beta CDR3 regions were amplified. Carried out on the TCR CDR3, a first-round RT-PCR used the HTBI primer set. TCRdb reprocessed the multiplex PCR reads via MiXCR and lists one record per CDR3 protein. This table holds around 430,000 distinct CDR3 sequences, about 15% found once. The germline V and J ends were trimmed by 4 bases and 0 bases, with 10 bases remaining between them. Germline V gene sequence: CDR1 SNHLY, CDR2 FYNNEI. The length of the CDR3 is 15 residues. The sequence came from a woman in her twenties or thirties with Graves' hyperthyroidism. The chain combines TRBV2 with TRBJ1-5; D is ambiguous. The sample taken for sequencing was blood. CDR3 in amino acids: CASSAGSPSNQPQHF. CDR3 DNA sequence: TGTGCCAGCAGTGCTGGGTCTCCTAGCAATCAGCCCCAGCATTTT.